These 23 T cell receptor beta chains originate from one sample sequenced in a study of T cell responses to AZD1222 COVID-19 vaccine. Using immunoSEQ multiplex PCR, the repertoire was profiled, and TCRdb retains in-frame clones only, with some absent. The data contain approximately 90,000 clones, 85% to 95% of them seen just once; the ten biggest clones take up about an eighth. This specimen was peripheral blood, taken on day 0 of AZD1222 vaccination. Receptor source: an adult in good health.

The rearrangement joins TRBV11-2 to TRBJ2-7; a possible D gene is TRBD2 (5 bases). V dropped 7 bases and J dropped 6 bases, with 19 bases sitting between them. This CDR3 is 14 amino acids long. Germline CDR1 is SGHAT and CDR2 is FQNNGV. The CDR3 nucleotides are TGTGCCAGCATCCCTAACTTGCTTGGAGGCGAGCAGTACTTC. As protein: CASIPNLLGGEQYF.

This clone was counted once. This chain connects TRBV3-1 (or the pseudogene TRBV3-2) to TRBJ1-3; no clear D. Trimming stripped 1 base from V and 3 bases from J, with 10 bases between. CDR3 size: 15 residues. Germline lookup yields CDR1 LGHDT and CDR2 YNNKEL (reference sequence). The CDR3 nucleotides read TGTGCCAGCAGCCAAGGACCAAGCGGTGGAAACACCATATATTTT. Translating gives CASSQGPSGGNTIYF.

The chain is built from TRBV28 and TRBJ2-7; weak D call: TRBD1 (7 bases). From germline, CDR1 is MDHEN and CDR2 SYDVKM. The ends were cut back, 5 bases at V and 7 bases at J, with 18 bases in the middle. The CDR3 length is 14 residues. The CDR3 here is CASSLPRQGGEQYF. CDR3 nucleotide sequence: TGTGCCAGCAGTCTCCCCCGACAGGGAGGAGAGCAGTACTTC.

This clone has a single count. This sequence joins TRBV30 and TRBJ2-1; 8 nucleotides match TRBD2. CDR3 length: 15 amino acids. Germline V CDR1 and CDR2: GTSNPN, SVGIG (reference sequence). J was trimmed by 8 bases and V by 2 bases; bases with no gene match: 11. For the CDR3, the DNA is TGTGCCTGGAGTCCACGGACGGGGGGGCCCGATGAGCAGTTCTTC. Its protein is CAWSPRTGGPDEQFF.

This chain joins TRBV5-1 and TRBJ2-7, with a weak D call TRBD1 (6 bases). Germline loops: CDR1 SGHRS, CDR2 YFSETQ. The CDR3 extends over 15 amino acids. V shed 0 bases and J shed 5 bases, with 15 bases lying between them. CDR3 DNA sequence: TGCGCCAGCAGCTTGGTTACAGGGACGAACGACGAGCAGTACTTC. As protein: CASSLVTGTNDEQYF.

The chain joins TRBV7-9 to TRBJ1-2, with 7 bases identical to TRBD1. The CDR3 is 16 residues long. Per germline, CDR1 SEHNR and CDR2 FQNEAQ (reference sequence). Trimming took 1 base from V and 8 from J; bases not matched to a gene: 13. The DNA for the CDR3 is TGTGCCAGCAGCTTAGTTCTGGTGGGACAGTCGGAGGGCTACACCTTC. Amino acids: CASSLVLVGQSEGYTF.

The rearrangement uses TRBV19 and TRBJ1-5; no firm D call. The CDR3 totals 12 residues. V was cut by 6 bases and J by 7 bases, with 10 bases left in between. Germline-derived CDR1 and CDR2 are LNHDA and SQIVND (reference sequence). CDR3 amino acids: CASSPARQPQHF. The DNA for the CDR3 is TGTGCCAGTAGCCCGGCCCGGCAGCCCCAGCATTTT.

The CDR3 spells CASSQDQRYNTEAFF. DNA for the CDR3: TGCGCCAGCAGCCAAGATCAGCGATATAACACTGAAGCTTTCTTT. V and J are TRBV4-3 and TRBJ1-1; D is uncertain. The CDR3 runs to 15 residues. The germline CDR1 and CDR2 sequences are LGHNA and YSLEER. Trimming took off 0 bases at V and 2 bases at J, with 10 bases between the two ends.

The V call is TRBV19, the J call TRBJ1-4; TRBD1 aligns across 7 bases. There are 15 residues in the CDR3. CDR1 LNHDA and CDR2 SQIVND come from the germline V gene (reference sequence). V dropped 3 bases and J dropped 8; count of bases not matched to a gene: 9. The CDR3 DNA sequence: TGTGCCAGTAGTATTGGGACAGCCCTCGACGAAAAACTGTTTTTT. As protein: CASSIGTALDEKLFF.

The V gene is TRBV7-2, the J gene TRBJ2-1; D is unclear. From germline, CDR1 is SGHTA and CDR2 FQGNSA. CDR3 length equals 13 residues. V was pared by 11 bases and J by 4 bases, with 15 bases between. The CDR3 DNA sequence: TGTGCCCGTTCGGATGGCAGATACAATGAGCAGTTCTTC. Amino acid sequence: CARSDGRYNEQFF. Full variable domain (outside the CDR3, taken from reference TRBV7-2 and TRBJ2-1): GAGVSQSPSNKVTEKGKDVELRCDPISGHTALYWYRQSLGQGLEFLIYFQGNSAPDKSGLPSDRFSAERTGGSVSTLTIQRTQQEDSAVYLCARSDGRYNEQFFGPGTRLTVL.

V gene TRBV7-9 combines with J gene TRBJ1-6; TRBD1 matches at 7 bases. Per germline, CDR1 SEHNR and CDR2 FQNEAQ (reference sequence). The CDR3 sequence is 12 residues long. V was clipped by 6 bases and J by 8 bases; unmatched bases: 1. The CDR3 bases are TGTGCCAGCAGTACAGGGGATTCACCCCTCCACTTT. Protein sequence: CASSTGDSPLHF.

CDR3 loop: CASSQDSSSAYEQYF. As DNA, the CDR3 is TGTGCCAGCAGCCAAGATTCATCTAGCGCGTACGAGCAGTACTTC. The chain links TRBV4-2 to TRBJ2-7; TRBD2 might be the D (6 bases). The CDR3 covers 15 residues. Per the germline V gene, CDR1 is LGHNA and CDR2 is YNFKEQ. Trimming stripped 0 bases from V and 4 bases from J, with 13 bases between.

The rearrangement joins TRBV4-1 to TRBJ2-1; 8 nucleotides line up with TRBD2. The J segment lost 8 bases and the V segment lost 2 bases, leaving 5 bases of the junction unmatched. The CDR3 has 14 residues. Germline V gene lookup returns CDR1 MGHRA and CDR2 YSYEKL. CDR3 amino acids: CASSQWTGGDEQFF. The CDR3 region has the DNA TGCGCCAGCAGCCAATGGACGGGGGGGGATGAGCAGTTCTTC.

V gene TRBV7-2 combines with J gene TRBJ2-3, with D perhaps TRBD1 or TRBD2 (6 bases each). CDR1 and CDR2 (germline): SGHTA, FQGNSA. The CDR3 runs to 15 residues. Trimming removed 4 bases at V and 6 bases at J, with 17 bases between. The CDR3 DNA reads as TGTGCCAGCAGCTCCAGGGGCGGCGGGACCGATACGCAGTATTTT. Translated: CASSSRGGGTDTQYF.

V gene TRBV5-6 combines with J gene TRBJ2-3; 8 bases fit TRBD2. J was trimmed by 1 base and V by 1 base; bases with no gene match: 8. CDR3 length: 17 amino acids. Germline lookup yields CDR1 SGHDT and CDR2 YYEEEE. This CDR3 is CASSLRLAGAGTDTQYF. The CDR3 coding sequence is TGTGCCAGCAGCTTGCGGCTAGCGGGTGCCGGCACAGATACGCAGTATTTT.

The chain combines TRBV7-2 with TRBJ2-1; the D is unclear. Germline CDR1 reads SGHTA; CDR2 reads FQGNSA. Deletions cut 2 bases from V and 6 bases from J, with 8 bases between. This CDR3 is 13 amino acids long. CDR3 sequence reads: CASSLSLANEQFF. CDR3 coding DNA: TGTGCCAGCAGCTTATCGTTAGCCAATGAGCAGTTCTTC. Combining the CDR3 with reference TRBV7-2 and TRBJ2-1 gives the whole variable domain GAGVSQSPSNKVTEKGKDVELRCDPISGHTALYWYRQSLGQGLEFLIYFQGNSAPDKSGLPSDRFSAERTGGSVSTLTIQRTQQEDSAVYLCASSLSLANEQFFGPGTRLTVL.

CDR3: CAWQGRGKLNTEAFF. Here the CDR3 DNA reads TGTGCCTGGCAAGGACGGGGTAAATTGAACACTGAAGCTTTCTTT. This chain uses TRBV30 with TRBJ1-1; D is undetermined. The CDR3 has 15 residues. Germline CDR1 and CDR2: GTSNPN and SVGIG (reference sequence). Trimming took off 5 bases at V and 0 bases at J, with 16 bases between the two ends.

CDR3 coding DNA: TGTGCCACCAGCAGGCCTCTGGGCGAGCAGTACTTC. Translated, it gives CATSRPLGEQYF. V and J are TRBV15 and TRBJ2-7; D gene ambiguous. From germline, CDR1 is LNHNV and CDR2 YYDKDF (reference sequence). Trimming removed 3 bases at V and 6 bases at J, with 9 bases between. CDR3 length: 12 amino acids.

V usage is TRBV29-1 and J usage is TRBJ1-1; no clear D. The CDR3 runs 11 residues. V was trimmed by 5 bases and J by 1 base, leaving 5 bases between them. Germline CDR1 reads SQVTM; CDR2 reads ANQGSEA. The DNA of the CDR3 is TGCAGCGTTAGGGAGAACACTGAAGCTTTCTTT. It codes for CSVRENTEAFF.

The J gene is TRBJ1-5, the V gene TRBV9; no firm D call. Germline V gene lookup returns CDR1 SGDLS and CDR2 YYNGEE. With 0 bases removed from V and 3 bases from J, the gap between germline ends came to 7 bases. This CDR3 has 14 residues. The chain's CDR3 is CASSVGHYNQPQHF. The CDR3 nucleotides are TGTGCCAGCAGCGTAGGGCATTACAATCAGCCCCAGCATTTT. The full variable domain, in which reference TRBV9 and TRBJ1-5 provide the parts outside the CDR3, is DSGVTQTPKHLITATGQRVTLRCSPRSGDLSVYWYQQSLDQGLQFLIQYYNGEERAKGNILERFSAQQFPDLHSELNLSSLELGDSALYFCASSVGHYNQPQHFGDGTRLSIL.

The J gene is TRBJ2-1, the V gene TRBV5-4; TRBD1 agrees at 10 bases. V lost 4 bases, J lost 7 bases, and 5 bases stayed unmatched. Germline values: CDR1 SGHNT, CDR2 YYREEE (reference sequence). There are 14 residues in the CDR3. The CDR3 here is CASSGGQGGNEQFF. The CDR3 bases are TGTGCCAGCAGCGGCGGACAGGGGGGAAATGAGCAGTTCTTC.

The chain couples TRBV19 to TRBJ1-2; 7 nucleotides align to TRBD1. The J segment lost 3 bases and the V segment lost 3 bases, leaving 7 bases of the junction unmatched. Germline CDR1 is LNHDA and CDR2 is SQIVND (reference sequence). The CDR3 is 15 amino acids. CDR3 loop: CASSIYRGQDYGYTF. CDR3 nucleotides: TGTGCCAGTAGTATTTATAGGGGGCAGGACTATGGCTACACCTTC.

The gene calls are TRBV7-9 and TRBJ1-1, with 8 bases fitting TRBD1. The CDR3 is 13 amino acids. Germline CDR1 is SEHNR and CDR2 is FQNEAQ (reference sequence). Trimming cost V 1 base and J 5 bases; bases outside gene matches: 0. The DNA of the CDR3 is TGTGCCAGCAGCTTAGGACAGGGGACTGAAGCTTTCTTT. Encoded protein: CASSLGQGTEAFF.